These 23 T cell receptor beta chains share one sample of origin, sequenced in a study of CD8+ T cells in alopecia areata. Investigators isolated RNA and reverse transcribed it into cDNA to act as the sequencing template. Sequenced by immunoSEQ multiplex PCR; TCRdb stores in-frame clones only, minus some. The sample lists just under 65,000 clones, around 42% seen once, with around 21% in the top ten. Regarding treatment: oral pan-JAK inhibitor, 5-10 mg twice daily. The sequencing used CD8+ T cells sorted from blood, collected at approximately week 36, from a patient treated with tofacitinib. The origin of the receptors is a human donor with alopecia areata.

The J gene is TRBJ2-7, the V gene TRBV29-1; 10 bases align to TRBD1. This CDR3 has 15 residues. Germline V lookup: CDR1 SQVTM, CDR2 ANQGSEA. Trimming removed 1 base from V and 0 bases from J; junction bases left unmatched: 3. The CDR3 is CSVEARTGGSYEQYF. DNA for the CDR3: TGCAGCGTTGAAGCTCGGACAGGGGGCTCCTACGAGCAGTACTTC.

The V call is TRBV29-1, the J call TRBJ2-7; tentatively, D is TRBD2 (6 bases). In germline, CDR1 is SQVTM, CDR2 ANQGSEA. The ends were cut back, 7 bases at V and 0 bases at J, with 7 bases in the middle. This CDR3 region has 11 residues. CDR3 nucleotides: TGCAGCGGGACTATCTCCTACGAGCAGTACTTC. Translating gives CSGTISYEQYF.

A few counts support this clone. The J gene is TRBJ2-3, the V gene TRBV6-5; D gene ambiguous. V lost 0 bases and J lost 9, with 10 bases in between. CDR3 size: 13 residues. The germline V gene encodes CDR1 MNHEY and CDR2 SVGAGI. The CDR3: CASSYSIERTQYF. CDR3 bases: TGTGCCAGCAGTTACTCGATCGAGAGGACGCAGTATTTT.

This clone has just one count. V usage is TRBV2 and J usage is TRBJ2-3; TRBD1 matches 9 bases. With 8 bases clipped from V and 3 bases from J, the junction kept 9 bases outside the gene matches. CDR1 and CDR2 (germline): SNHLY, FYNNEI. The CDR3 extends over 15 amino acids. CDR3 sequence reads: CASGEGTGTTDTQYF. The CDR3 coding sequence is TGTGCCAGCGGGGAGGGGACAGGGACAACAGATACGCAGTATTTT.

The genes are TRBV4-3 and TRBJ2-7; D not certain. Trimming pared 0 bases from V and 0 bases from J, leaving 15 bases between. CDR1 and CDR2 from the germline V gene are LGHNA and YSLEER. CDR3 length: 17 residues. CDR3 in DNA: TGCGCCAGCAGCCAAGATTTTATACCATCCAGCTCCTACGAGCAGTACTTC. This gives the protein CASSQDFIPSSSYEQYF.

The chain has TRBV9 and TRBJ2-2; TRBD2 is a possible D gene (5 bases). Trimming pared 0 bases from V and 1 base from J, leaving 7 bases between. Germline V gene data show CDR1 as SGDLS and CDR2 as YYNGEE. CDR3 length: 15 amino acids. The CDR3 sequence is CASSVGGLNTGELFF. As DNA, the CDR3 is TGTGCCAGCAGCGTAGGCGGGTTGAACACCGGGGAGCTGTTTTTT.

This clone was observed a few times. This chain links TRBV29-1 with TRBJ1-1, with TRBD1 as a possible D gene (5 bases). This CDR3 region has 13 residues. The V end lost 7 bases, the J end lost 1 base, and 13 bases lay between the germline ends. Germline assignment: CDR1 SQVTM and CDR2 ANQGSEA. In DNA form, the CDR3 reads TGCAGCGCCGCTGGTGACAGGAACACTGAAGCTTTCTTT. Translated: CSAAGDRNTEAFF. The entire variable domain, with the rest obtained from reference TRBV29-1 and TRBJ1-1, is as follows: SAVISQKPSRDICQRGTSLTIQCQVDSQVTMMFWYRQQPGQSLTLIATANQGSEATYESGFVIDKFPISRPNLTFSTLTVSNMSPEDSSIYLCSAAGDRNTEAFFGQGTRLTVV.

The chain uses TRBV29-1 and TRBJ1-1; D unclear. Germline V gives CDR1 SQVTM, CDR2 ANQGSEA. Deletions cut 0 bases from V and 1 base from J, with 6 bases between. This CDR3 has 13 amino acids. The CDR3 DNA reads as TGCAGCGTTGAAGAACCCCCGAACACTGAAGCTTTCTTT. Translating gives CSVEEPPNTEAFF.

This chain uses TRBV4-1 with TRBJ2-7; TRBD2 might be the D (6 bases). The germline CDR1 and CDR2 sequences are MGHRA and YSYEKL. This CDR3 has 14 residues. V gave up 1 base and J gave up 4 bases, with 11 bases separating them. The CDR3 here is CASSQVPGVYEQYF. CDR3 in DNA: TGCGCCAGCAGCCAAGTTCCGGGAGTATACGAGCAGTACTTC.

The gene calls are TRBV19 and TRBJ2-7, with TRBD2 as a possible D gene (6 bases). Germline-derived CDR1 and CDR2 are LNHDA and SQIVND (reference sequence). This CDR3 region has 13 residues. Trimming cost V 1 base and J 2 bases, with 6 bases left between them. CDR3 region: CASSIGGTYEQYF. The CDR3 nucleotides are TGTGCCAGTAGTATAGGCGGGACCTACGAGCAGTACTTC. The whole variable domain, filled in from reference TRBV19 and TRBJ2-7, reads DGGITQSPKYLFRKEGQNVTLSCEQNLNHDAMYWYRQDPGQGLRLIYYSQIVNDFQKGDIAEGYSVSREKKESFPLTVTSAQKNPTAFYLCASSIGGTYEQYFGPGTRLTVT.

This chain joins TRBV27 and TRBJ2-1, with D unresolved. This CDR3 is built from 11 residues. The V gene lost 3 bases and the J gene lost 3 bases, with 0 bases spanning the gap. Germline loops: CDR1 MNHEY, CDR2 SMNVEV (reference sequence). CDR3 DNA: TGTGCCAGCAGTTTCTACAATGAGCAGTTCTTC. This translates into CASSFYNEQFF.

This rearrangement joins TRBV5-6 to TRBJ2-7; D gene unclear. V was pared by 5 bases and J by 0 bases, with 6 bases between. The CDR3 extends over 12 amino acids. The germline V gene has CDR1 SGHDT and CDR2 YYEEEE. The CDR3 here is CASRSLSYEQYF. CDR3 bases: TGTGCCAGCAGAAGTCTCTCCTACGAGCAGTACTTC. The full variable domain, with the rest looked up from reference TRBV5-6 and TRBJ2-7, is DAGVTQSPTHLIKTRGQQVTLRCSPKSGHDTVSWYQQALGQGPQFIFQYYEEEERQRGNFPDRFSGHQFPNYSSELNVNALLLGDSALYLCASRSLSYEQYFGPGTRLTVT.

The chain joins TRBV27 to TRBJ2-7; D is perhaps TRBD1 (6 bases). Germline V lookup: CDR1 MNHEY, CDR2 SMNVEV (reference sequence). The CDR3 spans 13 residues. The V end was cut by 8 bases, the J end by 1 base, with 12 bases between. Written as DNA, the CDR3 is TGTGCCAGCGCCTTCACAGGGTCCTACGAGCAGTACTTC. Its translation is CASAFTGSYEQYF.

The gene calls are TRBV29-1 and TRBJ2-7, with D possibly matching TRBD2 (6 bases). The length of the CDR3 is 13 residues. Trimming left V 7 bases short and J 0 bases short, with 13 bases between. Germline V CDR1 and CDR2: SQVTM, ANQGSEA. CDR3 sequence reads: CSARDSSSYEQYF. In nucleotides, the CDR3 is TGCAGCGCGAGGGACTCCAGCTCCTACGAGCAGTACTTC.

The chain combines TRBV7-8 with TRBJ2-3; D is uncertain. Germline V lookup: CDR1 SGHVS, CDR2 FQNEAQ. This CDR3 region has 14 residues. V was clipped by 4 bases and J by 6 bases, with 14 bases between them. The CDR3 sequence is CASSSYPAPDTQYF. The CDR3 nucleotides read TGTGCCAGCAGCTCCTATCCTGCGCCCGATACGCAGTATTTT.

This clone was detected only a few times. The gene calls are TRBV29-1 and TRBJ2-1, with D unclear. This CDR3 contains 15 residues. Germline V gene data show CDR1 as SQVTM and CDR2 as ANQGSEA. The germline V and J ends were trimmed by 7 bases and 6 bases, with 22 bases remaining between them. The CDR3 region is CSAIPTQPVSNEQFF. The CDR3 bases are TGCAGCGCTATCCCGACCCAACCGGTGTCCAATGAGCAGTTCTTC.

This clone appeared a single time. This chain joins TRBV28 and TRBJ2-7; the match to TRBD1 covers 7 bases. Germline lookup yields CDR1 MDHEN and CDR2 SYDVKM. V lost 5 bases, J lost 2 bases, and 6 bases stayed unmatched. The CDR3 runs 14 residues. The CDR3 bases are TGTGCCAGCAGTCTGACAGGGCTCACCTACGAGCAGTACTTC. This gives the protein CASSLTGLTYEQYF.

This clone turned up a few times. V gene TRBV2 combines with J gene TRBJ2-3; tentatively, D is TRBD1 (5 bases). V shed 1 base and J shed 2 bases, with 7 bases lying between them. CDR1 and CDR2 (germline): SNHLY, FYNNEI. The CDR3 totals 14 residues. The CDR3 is CASSEDRSTDTQYF. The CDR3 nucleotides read TGTGCCAGCAGTGAAGACAGGTCCACAGATACGCAGTATTTT.

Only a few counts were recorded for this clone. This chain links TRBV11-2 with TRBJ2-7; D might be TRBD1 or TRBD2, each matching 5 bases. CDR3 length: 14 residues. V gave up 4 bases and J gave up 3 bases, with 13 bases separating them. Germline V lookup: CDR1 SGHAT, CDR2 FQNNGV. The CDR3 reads CASSSRDGHYEQYF. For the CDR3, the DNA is TGTGCCAGCAGCTCCCGGGACGGACACTACGAGCAGTACTTC.

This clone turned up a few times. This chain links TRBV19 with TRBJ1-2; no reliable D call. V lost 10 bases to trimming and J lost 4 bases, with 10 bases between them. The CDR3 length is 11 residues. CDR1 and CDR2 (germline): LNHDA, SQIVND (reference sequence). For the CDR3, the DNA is TGTGCCACCGCATCCCTCTATGGCTACACCTTC. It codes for CATASLYGYTF.

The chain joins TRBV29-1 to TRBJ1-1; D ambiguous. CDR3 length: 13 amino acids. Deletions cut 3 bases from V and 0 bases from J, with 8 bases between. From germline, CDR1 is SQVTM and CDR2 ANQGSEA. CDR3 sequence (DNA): TGCAGCGTTGATCTCACAGTGAACACTGAAGCTTTCTTT. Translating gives CSVDLTVNTEAFF.

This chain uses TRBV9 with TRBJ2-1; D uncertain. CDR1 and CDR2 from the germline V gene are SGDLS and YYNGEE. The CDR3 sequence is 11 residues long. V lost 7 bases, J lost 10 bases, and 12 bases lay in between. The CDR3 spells CASAGLAEQFF. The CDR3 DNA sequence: TGTGCCAGCGCCGGCTTGGCCGAGCAGTTCTTC.

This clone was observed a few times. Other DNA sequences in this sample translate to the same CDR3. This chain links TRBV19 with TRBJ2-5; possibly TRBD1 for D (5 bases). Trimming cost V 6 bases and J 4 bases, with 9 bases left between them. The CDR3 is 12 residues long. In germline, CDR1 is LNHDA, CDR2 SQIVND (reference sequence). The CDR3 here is CASRQGSETQYF. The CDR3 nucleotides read TGTGCCAGTAGGCAGGGATCAGAGACCCAGTACTTC.